These 32 T cell receptor beta chains were sequenced from one sample in a study of cytomegalovirus exposure and HLA in healthy donors. Primers included in the PCR were 60 Vbeta and 13 Jbeta primers. Sequencing used immunoSEQ multiplex PCR; TCRdb keeps in-frame clones, though not all of them. The sample consists of about 170,000 clones, approximately 81% of them appearing once. Sample: PBMCs. The receptors were sampled from a woman younger than 35 in good health and CMV-seronegative.

The chain joins TRBV19 to TRBJ1-1, with D possibly matching TRBD1 (5 bases). CDR1 is LNHDA, CDR2 SQIVND, per germline (reference sequence). This CDR3 is 12 amino acids long. V shed 3 bases and J shed 8 bases, with 10 bases lying between them. The CDR3 region has the DNA TGTGCCAGTAGTATCGGGTCAGGGGAAGCTTTCTTT. It encodes CASSIGSGEAFF. Looking up the rest from reference TRBV19 and TRBJ1-1 gives the full variable domain: DGGITQSPKYLFRKEGQNVTLSCEQNLNHDAMYWYRQDPGQGLRLIYYSQIVNDFQKGDIAEGYSVSREKKESFPLTVTSAQKNPTAFYLCASSIGSGEAFFGQGTRLTVV.

This chain links TRBV7-2 with TRBJ2-3, with D perhaps matching TRBD1 (6 bases). CDR3 size: 15 residues. Germline CDR1 reads SGHTA; CDR2 reads FQGNSA. The V gene lost 4 bases and the J gene lost 0 bases, with 11 bases spanning the gap. The CDR3 DNA is TGTGCCAGCAGCTCCCAGGGGCTAAGCACAGATACGCAGTATTTT. Its protein product is CASSSQGLSTDTQYF.

This clone showed up just a few times. J is TRBJ2-4 and V is TRBV5-4; TRBD1 agrees at 8 bases. The CDR3 runs 15 residues. V lost 4 bases to trimming and J lost 10 bases; unmatched junction nucleotides: 13. The germline CDR1 and CDR2 sequences are SGHNT and YYREEE (reference sequence). CDR3 sequence: CASSPGTGGLDIQYF. The CDR3 DNA is TGTGCCAGCAGCCCCGGGACAGGAGGATTAGATATTCAGTACTTC.

This chain uses TRBV7-8 with TRBJ2-7; unclear D gene. The CDR3 is 13 residues long. Trimming stripped 5 bases from V and 3 bases from J, with 11 bases between. Germline assignment: CDR1 SGHVS and CDR2 FQNEAQ. DNA of the CDR3: TGTGCCAGCAGCGTTTCCCCCGGCTACGAGCAGTACTTC. Its protein is CASSVSPGYEQYF. Looking up the rest from reference TRBV7-8 and TRBJ2-7 gives the full variable domain: GAGVSQSPRYKVAKRGQDVALRCDPISGHVSLFWYQQALGQGPEFLTYFQNEAQLDKSGLPSDRFFAERPEGSVSTLKIQRTQQEDSAVYLCASSVSPGYEQYFGPGTRLTVT.

The V gene is TRBV28, the J gene TRBJ1-2; maybe TRBD1 (5 bases). The CDR3 is 14 residues long. V lost 11 bases, J lost 4 bases, and 20 bases lay in between. CDR1 is MDHEN and CDR2 is SYDVKM in the germline V gene. CDR3 coding DNA: TGTGCCGGGGGGGATGAAGGCAGCAGCTATGGCTACACCTTC. Translation: CAGGDEGSSYGYTF.

V usage is TRBV6-6 and J usage is TRBJ2-5, with 9 nucleotides matching TRBD1. Germline CDR1 reads MNHNY; CDR2 reads SVGAGI (reference sequence). The J segment lost 8 bases and the V segment lost 2 bases, leaving 12 bases of the junction unmatched. The CDR3 spans 16 residues. For the CDR3, the DNA is TGTGCCAGCAGTTACGGGACAGGGATGGCCGAAAATACCCAGTACTTC. Translating it yields CASSYGTGMAENTQYF.

The chain employs TRBV27 and TRBJ2-1, with D possibly being TRBD2 (6 bases). Germline loops: CDR1 MNHEY, CDR2 SMNVEV (reference sequence). The CDR3 runs 14 residues. Trimming removed 3 bases from V and 4 bases from J, with 10 bases in between. The CDR3 sequence is CASSFSRGYNEQFF. In DNA, the CDR3 is TGTGCCAGCAGTTTTTCGCGGGGATACAATGAGCAGTTCTTC.

The chain joins TRBV28 to TRBJ2-3; 7 bases agree with TRBD2. The CDR3 consists of 13 residues. Trimming removed 8 bases from V and 6 bases from J; junction bases left unmatched: 8. Germline values: CDR1 MDHEN, CDR2 SYDVKM. CDR3 amino acids: CASRREGPDTQYF. CDR3 DNA sequence: TGTGCCAGCCGTAGGGAGGGCCCGGATACGCAGTATTTT.

This sequence joins TRBV5-1 and TRBJ1-3, with no clear D. The CDR3 consists of 16 residues. V was pared by 2 bases and J by 1 base, with 13 bases between. CDR1 is SGHRS, CDR2 YFSETQ, per germline. The CDR3 sequence: CASSLGGILSGNTIYF. The CDR3 DNA follows: TGCGCCAGCAGCTTAGGAGGGATCTTGTCTGGAAACACCATATATTTT.

The gene calls are TRBV4-3 and TRBJ2-1; 9 bases fit TRBD1. Germline lookup yields CDR1 LGHNA and CDR2 YSLEER. Germline trimming cut 1 base from V and 7 bases from J; bases unmatched to any gene: 8. The CDR3 totals 16 residues. The CDR3 region is CASSQGPGQGRNEQFF. CDR3 sequence (DNA): TGCGCCAGCAGCCAAGGACCGGGACAGGGAAGGAATGAGCAGTTCTTC.

V and J are TRBV2 and TRBJ1-2; 10 nucleotides line up with TRBD1. This CDR3 region has 16 residues. Germline V gene sequence: CDR1 SNHLY, CDR2 FYNNEI. Losses at the gene ends were 5 bases for V and 3 bases for J; bases not matched to a gene: 9. The CDR3 sequence: CASSYGTGATDYGYTF. The CDR3 DNA follows: TGTGCCAGCAGTTATGGGACAGGGGCCACCGACTATGGCTACACCTTC.

The chain is built from TRBV7-8 and TRBJ2-3; 8 nucleotides line up with TRBD2. Germline V lookup: CDR1 SGHVS, CDR2 FQNEAQ. The CDR3 contains 15 residues. With 4 bases clipped from V and 3 bases from J, the junction kept 6 bases outside the gene matches. In DNA form, the CDR3 reads TGTGCCAGCAGCTGGAGCGGGAGAGAGACAGATACGCAGTATTTT. Translated, it gives CASSWSGRETDTQYF.

This clone has a single count. The chain employs TRBV4-2 and TRBJ1-1; a possible D gene is TRBD1 (5 bases). CDR3 length equals 17 residues. CDR1 is LGHNA, CDR2 YNFKEQ, per germline. Trimming took 1 base from V and 0 from J, leaving 15 bases between them. This CDR3 is CASSQGRGGTLNTEAFF. In nucleotides, the CDR3 is TGTGCCAGCAGCCAAGGGCGGGGAGGGACCTTGAACACTGAAGCTTTCTTT.

The rearrangement links TRBV27 to TRBJ2-4; 7 bases agree with TRBD2. Germline CDR1 reads MNHEY; CDR2 reads SMNVEV (reference sequence). The CDR3 loop spans 16 amino acids. The V gene end was trimmed by 2 bases and the J gene end by 4 bases; junction bases not matched to a gene: 8. The CDR3 region is CASSLAGGSVKNIQYF. The CDR3 DNA sequence: TGTGCCAGCAGTTTAGCGGGCGGGAGCGTGAAAAACATTCAGTACTTC.

The J gene is TRBJ2-1, the V gene TRBV2, with 14 bases aligning to TRBD2. The CDR3 is 15 residues long. Germline CDR1 reads SNHLY; CDR2 reads FYNNEI. V dropped 6 bases and J dropped 7; count of bases not matched to a gene: 5. CDR3 region: CASRAGTSGSNEQFF. The CDR3 DNA reads as TGTGCCAGCAGGGCCGGGACTAGCGGGAGTAATGAGCAGTTCTTC.

V is TRBV6-1 and J is TRBJ2-7, with D tentatively TRBD2 (6 bases). Trimming took off 6 bases at V and 0 bases at J, with 12 bases between the two ends. CDR1 and CDR2 (germline): MNHNS, SASEGT. The CDR3 totals 14 residues. DNA of the CDR3: TGTGCCAGCAGCTTGGGACTTCACTCCTACGAGCAGTACTTC. This translates into CASSLGLHSYEQYF.

The V call is TRBV28, the J call TRBJ2-1, with 10 bases identical to TRBD2. CDR1 is MDHEN and CDR2 is SYDVKM in the germline V gene. The CDR3 covers 17 residues. The junction had 8 bases not matched to a gene; V was cut back by 3 bases and J by 3 bases. Here the CDR3 reads CASSFRPSGRGYNEQFF. CDR3 sequence (DNA): TGTGCCAGCAGTTTTCGGCCTAGCGGGAGAGGCTACAATGAGCAGTTCTTC.

The V and J genes are TRBV5-1 and TRBJ2-5; 12 nucleotides match TRBD2. Germline-derived CDR1 and CDR2 are SGHRS and YFSETQ. With 9 bases clipped from V and 5 bases from J, the junction kept 14 bases outside the gene matches. The CDR3 loop spans 16 amino acids. CDR3 residues: CATRGQGTSGRETQYF. As DNA, the CDR3 is TGCGCCACCAGAGGACAGGGCACTAGCGGGAGGGAGACCCAGTACTTC.

This CDR3 is CASSLWDRETDTQYF. The CDR3, as DNA: TGTGCCAGCAGCTTATGGGACAGGGAGACAGATACGCAGTATTTT. The chain employs TRBV7-9 and TRBJ2-3, with TRBD1 matching 9 bases. The CDR3 consists of 15 residues. Trimming cost V 2 bases and J 3 bases; bases outside gene matches: 3. The germline gives CDR1 SEHNR, CDR2 FQNEAQ (reference sequence).

This clone has a single count. An end of the junction does not agree with germline; a read error may underlie this. This chain links TRBV7-9 with TRBJ2-1; weak D call: TRBD2 (6 bases). CDR3 length equals 16 residues. Germline-derived CDR1 and CDR2 are SEHNR and FQNEAQ (reference sequence). The CDR3 spells CSSSLDRLGWGNEQFF. In DNA, the CDR3 is TGTTCCAGCAGCTTAGACCGACTAGGTTGGGGGAATGAGCAGTTCTTC.

Written as DNA, the CDR3 is TGTGCCAGCAGTTTTAGTGCAACTAATGAAAAACTGTTTTTT. Translating it yields CASSFSATNEKLFF. The genes are TRBV28 and TRBJ1-4; D call uncertain. Germline loops: CDR1 MDHEN, CDR2 SYDVKM. V shed 3 bases and J shed 0 bases, with 5 bases lying between them. This CDR3 is 14 amino acids long. Full variable domain (rest looked up from reference TRBV28 and TRBJ1-4): DVKVTQSSRYLVKRTGEKVFLECVQDMDHENMFWYRQDPGLGLRLIYFSYDVKMKEKGDIPEGYSVSREKKERFSLILESASTNQTSMYLCASSFSATNEKLFFGSGTQLSVL.

This clone has a single count. The chain couples TRBV28 to TRBJ2-7, with 13 bases identical to TRBD2. This CDR3 comprises 16 residues. CDR1 is MDHEN, CDR2 SYDVKM, per germline. The J segment lost 4 bases and the V segment lost 5 bases, leaving 8 bases of the junction unmatched. Here the CDR3 DNA reads TGTGCCAGCAGTCCAGGGACTAGCGGGACCCATTACGAGCAGTACTTC. Translation: CASSPGTSGTHYEQYF. The whole variable domain, remainder taken from reference TRBV28 and TRBJ2-7, is DVKVTQSSRYLVKRTGEKVFLECVQDMDHENMFWYRQDPGLGLRLIYFSYDVKMKEKGDIPEGYSVSREKKERFSLILESASTNQTSMYLCASSPGTSGTHYEQYFGPGTRLTVT.

The rearrangement joins TRBV28 to TRBJ2-7; possible D gene TRBD2, 5 bases. CDR1 is MDHEN and CDR2 is SYDVKM in the germline V gene. The length of the CDR3 is 16 residues. With 5 bases removed from V and 0 bases from J, the gap between germline ends came to 17 bases. The CDR3 protein is CASSATRASTSYEQYF. The CDR3 DNA sequence: TGTGCCAGCAGTGCCACGAGGGCCTCTACCTCCTACGAGCAGTACTTC.

The chain combines TRBV6-5 with TRBJ1-6, with 9 bases matching TRBD1. CDR3 length: 14 amino acids. Trimming cost V 6 bases and J 13 bases; bases outside gene matches: 10. The germline gives CDR1 MNHEY, CDR2 SVGAGI. CDR3 DNA sequence: TGTGCCAGCAGCTTGACAGGGGGACTGCGGCCCCTCCACTTT. Translation gives CASSLTGGLRPLHF.

In its sample, this clone was seen once. The same CDR3 can be traced to other DNA sequences in this sample. Written as DNA, the CDR3 is TGTGCCAGCAGTTTGACAGGGGTGGCTTTCTTT. It encodes CASSLTGVAFF. The chain has TRBV28 and TRBJ1-1, with TRBD1 matching 8 bases. Trimming cost V 3 bases and J 11 bases; bases outside gene matches: 2. CDR3 length: 11 residues. Germline values: CDR1 MDHEN, CDR2 SYDVKM.

This rearrangement joins TRBV7-9 to TRBJ2-6, with 8 bases identical to TRBD1. The length of the CDR3 is 14 residues. J was trimmed by 0 bases and V by 8 bases; bases with no gene match: 0. Germline V CDR1 and CDR2: SEHNR, FQNEAQ (reference sequence). This chain's CDR3 is CASGQGSGANVLTF. The CDR3 nucleotides are TGTGCCAGCGGACAGGGCTCTGGGGCCAACGTCCTGACTTTC. Drawing the rest from reference TRBV7-9 and TRBJ2-6, the complete variable domain is DTGVSQNPRHKITKRGQNVTFRCDPISEHNRLYWYRQTLGQGPEFLTYFQNEAQLEKSRLLSDRFSAERPKGSFSTLEIQRTEQGDSAMYLCASGQGSGANVLTFGAGSRLTVL.

The V and J genes are TRBV4-3 and TRBJ1-5; D call uncertain. Germline V gene lookup returns CDR1 LGHNA and CDR2 YSLEER. The V gene lost 5 bases and the J gene lost 2 bases, with 16 bases spanning the gap. The CDR3 runs to 16 residues. The CDR3 DNA reads as TGCGCCAGCAGCAGAAGTGCAGGCGGGGGCAATCAGCCCCAGCATTTT. As protein: CASSRSAGGGNQPQHF.

The genes are TRBV19 and TRBJ2-1, with a tentative D call TRBD1 (6 bases). Germline assignment: CDR1 LNHDA and CDR2 SQIVND (reference sequence). The CDR3 loop spans 11 amino acids. Trimming took 1 base from V and 13 from J, leaving 8 bases between them. The CDR3 reads CASSIGTAQFF. The CDR3, as DNA: TGTGCCAGTAGTATAGGGACAGCACAGTTCTTC. The variable domain in full, with the rest retrieved from reference TRBV19 and TRBJ2-1, is DGGITQSPKYLFRKEGQNVTLSCEQNLNHDAMYWYRQDPGQGLRLIYYSQIVNDFQKGDIAEGYSVSREKKESFPLTVTSAQKNPTAFYLCASSIGTAQFFGPGTRLTVL.

This clone turned up a few times. The chain uses TRBV11-3 and TRBJ2-5; D unclear. Deletions cut 1 base from V and 2 bases from J, with 5 bases between. The germline V gene encodes CDR1 SGHNT and CDR2 YENEEA. This CDR3 contains 13 residues. This CDR3 is CASSLVGQETQYF. CDR3 bases: TGTGCCAGCAGCTTAGTCGGGCAAGAGACCCAGTACTTC.

V gene TRBV28 combines with J gene TRBJ1-5; possibly TRBD1 for D (6 bases). The CDR3 loop spans 12 amino acids. Trimming removed 6 bases at V and 5 bases at J, with 8 bases between. CDR1 is MDHEN and CDR2 is SYDVKM in the germline V gene. CDR3 sequence (DNA): TGTGCCAGCAGACAGGGAGATCAGCCCCAGCATTTT. It yields the protein CASRQGDQPQHF.

The rearrangement uses TRBV19 and TRBJ1-3; D is uncertain. Trimming left V 6 bases short and J 0 bases short, with 9 bases between. CDR1 and CDR2 from the germline V gene are LNHDA and SQIVND (reference sequence). The CDR3 contains 14 residues. CDR3 bases: TGTGCCAGTAGCCGGCGGGGCTCTGGAAACACCATATATTTT. Amino acid sequence: CASSRRGSGNTIYF.

J is TRBJ2-7 and V is TRBV6-1; D is possibly TRBD2 (5 bases). Germline V gene sequence: CDR1 MNHNS, CDR2 SASEGT. The CDR3 loop spans 13 amino acids. Trimming took off 11 bases at V and 1 base at J, with 15 bases between the two ends. CDR3 DNA: TGTGCCTCGAGAGAGGGCCATTCCTACGAGCAGTACTTC. It is translated as CASREGHSYEQYF.